The rows below give T cell receptor beta chains drawn from one sample of a study of cytomegalovirus exposure and HLA in healthy donors. The repertoire was sequenced with immunoSEQ multiplex PCR; TCRdb's copy has only in-frame clones and lacks some. This repertoire shows about 170,000 clones, roughly 80% found once; its top ten account for under 3%. Specimen: PBMCs. All receptors derive from a male donor in good health and CMV-seronegative. Both conserved end residues are part of each CDR3. The D gene is left open where the match is weak. Not all rows give a size; the values are once, few, many and, for expanded clones, a class.

abundance: few
v_gene: TRBV29-1
d_gene: TRBD1
j_gene: TRBJ1-4
CDR3aa: CSVTGGGEKLFF
CDR3nt: TGCAGCGTGACAGGGGGAGGTGAAAAACTGTTTTTT

abundance: .
v_gene: TRBV6-5
d_gene: TRBD1
j_gene: TRBJ1-6
CDR3aa: CASRTGVYNSPLHF
CDR3nt: TGTGCCAGTAGGACAGGGGTCTATAATTCACCCCTCCACTTT

abundance: .
v_gene: TRBV4-1
d_gene: TRBD2
j_gene: TRBJ2-2
CDR3aa: CASRASGGWDTGELFF
CDR3nt: TGCGCCAGCAGAGCTAGCGGGGGGTGGGACACCGGGGAGCTGTTTTTT

abundance: .
v_gene: TRBV5-1
d_gene: TRBD2
j_gene: TRBJ2-1
CDR3aa: CASSLDGGAGNEQFF
CDR3nt: TGCGCCAGCAGCTTAGACGGGGGGGCGGGGAATGAGCAGTTCTTC

abundance: .
v_gene: TRBV7-9
d_gene: TRBD1
j_gene: TRBJ2-6
CDR3aa: CASSSYRGSGANVLTF
CDR3nt: TGTGCCAGCAGCTCCTACAGGGGATCTGGGGCCAACGTCCTGACTTTC

abundance: few
v_gene: TRBV19
d_gene: .
j_gene: TRBJ1-5
CDR3aa: CASSMEAGQPQHF
CDR3nt: TGTGCCAGTAGTATGGAGGCCGGTCAGCCCCAGCATTTT

abundance: .
v_gene: TRBV6-1
d_gene: .
j_gene: TRBJ1-3
CDR3aa: CASSVGVDGNTIYF
CDR3nt: TGTGCCAGCAGTGTCGGGGTGGACGGAAACACCATATATTTT

abundance: once
v_gene: TRBV10-3
d_gene: TRBD1
j_gene: TRBJ2-1
CDR3aa: CATAGTGTYNEQFF
CDR3nt: TGTGCCACCGCCGGGACAGGGACCTACAATGAGCAGTTCTTC

abundance: .
v_gene: TRBV5-1
d_gene: .
j_gene: TRBJ2-6
CDR3aa: CASSLVPVSGANVLTF
CDR3nt: TGCGCCAGCAGCTTGGTGCCGGTCTCTGGGGCCAACGTCCTGACTTTC

abundance: .
v_gene: TRBV5-1
d_gene: .
j_gene: TRBJ2-7
CDR3aa: CASSLEDTPSYEQYF
CDR3nt: TGCGCCAGCAGCTTGGAGGACACCCCTTCCTACGAGCAGTACTTC

abundance: .
v_gene: TRBV5-4
d_gene: TRBD2
j_gene: TRBJ2-3
CDR3aa: CASSLEPLLSGGTDTQYF
CDR3nt: TGTGCCAGCAGCTTGGAACCTCTTCTCAGCGGGGGAACAGATACGCAGTATTTT

abundance: .
v_gene: TRBV6-5
d_gene: TRBD1
j_gene: TRBJ1-2
CDR3aa: CASSYSSTGRRSYTF
CDR3nt: TGTGCCAGCAGTTACTCATCGACAGGGCGGCGCAGCTACACCTTC

abundance: .
v_gene: TRBV18
d_gene: TRBD2
j_gene: TRBJ2-3
CDR3aa: CASSPQRGARTDTQYF
CDR3nt: TGTGCCAGCTCACCTCAGCGGGGGGCCCGCACAGATACGCAGTATTTT

abundance: few
v_gene: TRBV29-1
d_gene: TRBD1
j_gene: TRBJ2-7
CDR3aa: CSVRDRANEQYF
CDR3nt: TGCAGCGTTCGGGACAGGGCGAACGAGCAGTACTTC

abundance: .
v_gene: TRBV4-3
d_gene: TRBD2
j_gene: TRBJ2-3
CDR3aa: CASSQEAGDPDTQYF
CDR3nt: TGCGCCAGCAGCCAAGAGGCGGGGGACCCGGATACGCAGTATTTT

abundance: .
v_gene: TRBV12-5
d_gene: TRBD1
j_gene: TRBJ2-7
CDR3aa: CASSGQAYEQYF
CDR3nt: TGTGCTAGCTCGGGACAGGCCTACGAGCAGTACTTC

abundance: .
v_gene: TRBV15
d_gene: TRBD2
j_gene: TRBJ2-3
CDR3aa: CATSRGTSGVDTQYF
CDR3nt: TGTGCCACCAGCAGGGGGACTAGCGGGGTAGATACGCAGTATTTT

abundance: .
v_gene: TRBV10-1
d_gene: TRBD2
j_gene: TRBJ2-3
CDR3aa: CASSDPPRAGVVDTQYF
CDR3nt: TGCGCCAGCAGTGACCCTCCGCGAGCGGGGGTGGTTGATACGCAGTATTTT

abundance: .
v_gene: TRBV4-1
d_gene: .
j_gene: TRBJ1-4
CDR3aa: CASSQESATNEKLFF
CDR3nt: TGCGCCAGCAGCCAAGAATCAGCAACTAATGAAAAACTGTTTTTT

abundance: .
v_gene: TRBV5-1
d_gene: .
j_gene: TRBJ1-5
CDR3aa: CASSVSRGNQPQHF
CDR3nt: TGCGCCAGCAGCGTCTCCCGCGGCAATCAGCCCCAGCATTTT

abundance: once
v_gene: TRBV13
d_gene: TRBD2
j_gene: TRBJ2-3
CDR3aa: CASSPGGLAGRGTDTQYF
CDR3nt: TGTGCCAGCAGCCCAGGGGGACTAGCGGGGCGTGGTACAGATACGCAGTATTTT

abundance: .
v_gene: TRBV4-1
d_gene: .
j_gene: TRBJ1-6
CDR3aa: CASSSGNNSPLHF
CDR3nt: TGCGCCAGCAGTTCAGGAAATAATTCACCCCTCCACTTT

abundance: once
v_gene: TRBV15
d_gene: .
j_gene: TRBJ1-4
CDR3aa: CATSVEGHAQEKLFF
CDR3nt: TGTGCCACCAGCGTTGAAGGACATGCTCAAGAAAAACTGTTTTTT

abundance: few
v_gene: TRBV11-2
d_gene: .
j_gene: TRBJ2-7
CDR3aa: CASRPNLAYEQYF
CDR3nt: TGTGCCAGCAGACCAAACCTAGCTTACGAGCAGTACTTC

abundance: .
v_gene: TRBV9
d_gene: TRBD1
j_gene: TRBJ1-2
CDR3aa: CASSVADRLNPYGYTF
CDR3nt: TGTGCCAGCAGCGTAGCGGACAGGTTGAATCCCTATGGCTACACCTTC

abundance: once
v_gene: TRBV2
d_gene: .
j_gene: TRBJ2-3
CDR3aa: CASRKRYTDTQYF
CDR3nt: TGTGCCAGCAGGAAGCGCTACACAGATACGCAGTATTTT

abundance: .
v_gene: TRBV2
d_gene: .
j_gene: TRBJ2-3
CDR3aa: CASSFSTDTQYF
CDR3nt: TGTGCCAGCAGCTTCAGCACAGATACGCAGTATTTT

abundance: .
v_gene: TRBV10-3
d_gene: TRBD1
j_gene: TRBJ1-6
CDR3aa: CAIQGDRGRANSPLHF
CDR3nt: TGTGCCATACAAGGGGACAGGGGAAGAGCAAATTCACCCCTCCACTTT

abundance: .
v_gene: TRBV27
d_gene: TRBD2
j_gene: TRBJ2-1
CDR3aa: CASTSGGGTYNEQFF
CDR3nt: TGTGCCAGCACTTCAGGCGGGGGGACATACAATGAGCAGTTCTTC

abundance: .
v_gene: TRBV7-2
d_gene: .
j_gene: TRBJ2-7
CDR3aa: CASSLALVSGYEQYF
CDR3nt: TGTGCCAGCAGCTTAGCTCTGGTTTCCGGCTACGAGCAGTACTTC

abundance: .
v_gene: TRBV14
d_gene: TRBD1
j_gene: TRBJ1-2
CDR3aa: CASSHDRDYGYTF
CDR3nt: TGTGCCAGCAGCCACGACAGGGACTATGGCTACACCTTC

abundance: .
v_gene: TRBV28
d_gene: .
j_gene: TRBJ1-2
CDR3aa: CASSLGGANYGYTF
CDR3nt: TGTGCCAGCAGTTTAGGGGGCGCTAACTATGGCTACACCTTC

abundance: once
v_gene: TRBV2
d_gene: TRBD1
j_gene: TRBJ1-1
CDR3aa: CASTLGTTGPPEAFF
CDR3nt: TGTGCCAGCACCCTGGGAACGACAGGGCCCCCTGAAGCTTTCTTT

abundance: .
v_gene: TRBV29-1
d_gene: TRBD1
j_gene: TRBJ1-2
CDR3aa: CSGGTGLGYTF
CDR3nt: TGCAGCGGTGGGACAGGCCTCGGCTACACCTTC

abundance: once
v_gene: TRBV7-2
d_gene: .
j_gene: TRBJ2-5
CDR3aa: CASSLVSGRETQYF
CDR3nt: TGTGCCAGCAGCTTAGTAAGCGGGCGGGAGACCCAGTACTTC

abundance: .
v_gene: TRBV4-2
d_gene: TRBD1
j_gene: TRBJ1-6
CDR3aa: CASSLNKILGQEQALHF
CDR3nt: TGTGCCAGCAGCCTCAATAAGATCTTGGGACAGGAGCAGGCCCTCCACTTT

abundance: .
v_gene: TRBV6-1
d_gene: TRBD2
j_gene: TRBJ2-1
CDR3aa: CASSESLAGVNEQFF
CDR3nt: TGTGCCAGCAGTGAAAGTCTAGCGGGGGTTAATGAGCAGTTCTTC

abundance: once
v_gene: TRBV30
d_gene: .
j_gene: TRBJ1-2
CDR3aa: CAWSPQTGNYGYTF
CDR3nt: TGTGCCTGGAGTCCTCAGACGGGAAACTATGGCTACACCTTC

abundance: .
v_gene: TRBV6-1
d_gene: .
j_gene: TRBJ2-1
CDR3aa: CASKWGHEQFF
CDR3nt: TGTGCCAGCAAATGGGGGCATGAGCAGTTCTTC

abundance: .
v_gene: TRBV5-1
d_gene: .
j_gene: TRBJ2-2
CDR3aa: CASSLVLGNTGELFF
CDR3nt: TGCGCCAGCAGCTTGGTTCTCGGGAACACCGGGGAGCTGTTTTTT

abundance: once
v_gene: TRBV6-5
d_gene: .
j_gene: TRBJ1-1
CDR3aa: CASASLQGRAEAFF
CDR3nt: TGTGCCAGCGCTTCCTTACAGGGACGCGCTGAAGCTTTCTTT

abundance: .
v_gene: TRBV2
d_gene: TRBD2
j_gene: TRBJ2-5
CDR3aa: CASGPGLAGASRYF
CDR3nt: TGTGCCAGCGGCCCGGGACTAGCGGGGGCGAGCAGGTACTTC

abundance: .
v_gene: TRBV6-5
d_gene: .
j_gene: TRBJ2-2
CDR3aa: CASGRGNTGGLFF
CDR3nt: TGTGCCAGCGGCCGGGGGAACACCGGGGGGCTGTTTTTT

abundance: .
v_gene: TRBV6-1
d_gene: TRBD1
j_gene: TRBJ2-2
CDR3aa: CASSRGQGDTGELFF
CDR3nt: TGTGCCAGCAGTAGGGGACAGGGTGACACCGGGGAGCTGTTTTTT

abundance: .
v_gene: TRBV5-8
d_gene: TRBD1
j_gene: TRBJ2-2
CDR3aa: CASSLGTGSNTGELFF
CDR3nt: TGTGCCAGCAGCTTGGGGACAGGATCGAACACCGGGGAGCTGTTTTTT

abundance: .
v_gene: TRBV19
d_gene: .
j_gene: TRBJ2-2
CDR3aa: CASIGARSTGELFF
CDR3nt: TGTGCCAGTATAGGGGCTCGAAGCACCGGGGAGCTGTTTTTT

abundance: .
v_gene: TRBV6-5
d_gene: .
j_gene: TRBJ1-2
CDR3aa: CASTSDSNYGYTF
CDR3nt: TGTGCCAGCACCTCAGACAGTAACTATGGCTACACCTTC

abundance: .
v_gene: TRBV18
d_gene: .
j_gene: TRBJ1-1
CDR3aa: CASSPPQGWDTEAFF
CDR3nt: TGTGCCAGCTCACCACCGCAGGGGTGGGACACTGAAGCTTTCTTT

abundance: once
v_gene: TRBV2
d_gene: .
j_gene: TRBJ2-7
CDR3aa: CASSEGQAGIGYEQYF
CDR3nt: TGTGCCAGCAGTGAAGGACAGGCCGGGATAGGATACGAGCAGTACTTC

abundance: .
v_gene: TRBV6-6
d_gene: TRBD1
j_gene: TRBJ1-6
CDR3aa: CASRSGQGMGDSPLHF
CDR3nt: TGTGCCAGCAGGTCTGGACAGGGGATGGGGGATTCACCCCTCCACTTT

abundance: once
v_gene: TRBV6-1
d_gene: .
j_gene: TRBJ2-1
CDR3aa: CASGGSYNEQFF
CDR3nt: TGTGCCAGCGGGGGGTCCTACAATGAGCAGTTCTTC

abundance: .
v_gene: TRBV9
d_gene: TRBD1
j_gene: TRBJ1-2
CDR3aa: CASSAGQTYGYTF
CDR3nt: TGTGCCAGCAGCGCGGGACAGACCTATGGCTACACCTTC

abundance: once
v_gene: TRBV6-6
d_gene: .
j_gene: TRBJ1-2
CDR3aa: CASSYSDRANYGYTF
CDR3nt: TGTGCCAGCAGTTACTCGGACAGAGCTAACTATGGCTACACCTTC